This T cell receptor beta chain came from a study of identical twins. Whole-study findings and limits: Twin pairs had excess sharing that was weaker in beta out-of-frame sequences. Invariant T cells like MAIT and iNKT could partly confound the zero-insertion analyses. Cord blood beta clonotypes that were abundant carried fewer insertions, and memory repertoires showed no such trend.

CDR1 SGHKS and CDR2 YYEKEE come from the germline V gene (reference sequence). V was shortened by 2 bases and J by 0 bases, with 6 bases between the two germline ends. The CDR3 totals 15 residues. Unique molecular identifiers were present on the cDNA, and a universal primer site came from template switching. TCRdb processed the 5' RACE reads anew with MiXCR; each CDR3 protein has one entry. The sample includes approximately 240,000 distinct CDR3 sequences, roughly 13% seen only once; the top ten take about 9%. Concerning this clonotype itself: Its target is not known.

This TCR was sampled from a woman aged 18-29 years in good health. The sample comprised memory (CD45RO+) T cells sorted from blood. This chain joins TRBV5-5 and TRBJ2-6; D gene uncertain. CDR3 sequence reads: CASSFGYSGANVLTF. The CDR3 DNA is TGTGCCAGCAGCTTTGGGTACTCTGGGGCCAACGTCCTGACTTTC.